This T cell receptor beta chain was profiled in a study of human T cells and chemical hapten exposure. Regarding time point: pre-sensitization, week 0. Treatment in this sample: therapeutic diphenylcyclopropenone sensitization with weekly scalp DPC. This CDR3 has 14 residues. Study processing details: From about 22,000 to 700,000 TCRs were found per sample, with a median of about 96,000. TCRdb called the RACE reads again in MiXCR, with one record for every CDR3 protein. These V and J calls are TCRdb output, not the study's own analysis. In the table there are over 300,000 distinct CDR3 sequences, less than 6.5% of which are singletons.

The source material was whole blood, sampled in connection with sensitization to the hapten diphenylcyclopropenone (DPC). This chain connects TRBV21-1 to TRBJ2-2. TRBV21-1 is a known pseudogene. This receptor was identified in a woman aged 45 to 65 with alopecia areata. Some clones in this sample may be carry-over from other donors' samples. In DNA, the CDR3 is TGTGCCGCCGGAATTGGTGCGAACACCGGGGAGCTGTTTTTT. This encodes CAAGIGANTGELFF.